This T cell receptor (beta chain) was retrieved from a study of glioma-infiltrating T cells (dated by TCRdb to the mid-2010s). Study-level background: Glioma tissue, non-neoplastic brain tissue and matched peripheral blood mononuclear cells were used as sources from which TCR alpha- and beta-chain repertoires were sequenced. Each tissue-infiltrating repertoire was compared with the same patient's peripheral blood repertoire to measure divergence between tissue and blood T-cell populations. The paired cohort comprised three low-grade glioma patients, roughly 8 primary glioblastoma patients and three non-glioma patients contributing non-neoplastic brain tissue.

TCR alpha and beta CDR3 regions were amplified with the iRepertoire nested amplicon-rescue multiplex PCR (arm-PCR) platform from RNA. One-step reverse transcription and amplification used roughly 100-400 ng of tissue mRNA or PBMC total RNA as input. Following bead purification, Illumina adapters were added through a secondary multiplex PCR, and the libraries were then gel-purified between 200 and 400 bp. Internal 6-nucleotide barcodes were carried by the libraries and were used for demultiplexing. Libraries were sequenced on an Illumina MiSeq with 2x220 or 2x250 nucleotide paired-end reads. In the source study's methods: Paired reads were merged using FLASH 1.2.11 and aligned with BWA-MEM to the GRCh37 human genome, and TRA and TRB reads were then extracted. An IMGT-derived reference of cassette sequences and CDR3 motifs, with pseudogenes included, was used for V and J assignment. Three-frame translation of reads was performed, and productive CDR3s were defined as those with a C...FGXG motif and no stop codons. Unique combinations of V-J cassette pair and CDR3 amino acid sequence were defined as clonotypes. Filtering of reads was based on Hamming distance, with the threshold set by the sequence error rate of each sample in mapped regions. TCRdb reprocessing: public reads trimmed at Q25 with fastp, clones called with MiXCR, in-frame beta chains kept. Each entry merges the rows of one CDR3 protein and shows their most common DNA and genes. The V and J calls, along with clone size, are taken from TCRdb and not from the paper's own processing. This sample has about 180,000 distinct CDR3 sequences in its table, and roughly two fifths of those were observed once. Over 4% of the sample comes from the top ten.

Comment on this clonotype: The specificity of this receptor is unknown. It may be a read error: a sequence one base away is much more abundant.

General conclusions and limits of the study: Very few CDR3 sequences were shared between tissue and blood, attributed to high CDR3 diversity and limited sampling. VJ-independent divergence between tissue and blood was found to be below expectation in non-neoplastic patients but above expectation in all gliomas, particularly low-grade gliomas. The group comparisons were based on small numbers of patients: three non-neoplastic, three low-grade glioma and about eight glioblastoma patients.

Sequenced sample: glioma tissue, nonneoplastic brain tissue, or PBMCs (not recorded which). This receptor was taken from a human donor with low-grade glioma or glioblastoma, undergoing nonglioma brain surgery, or in good health (not recorded which).

The CDR3 protein sequence reads: CASSDPLSGGVQFF. The DNA is TGTGCCAGCAGTGACCCCTTAAGTGGAGGGGTACAGTTCTTC. Recombination joined TRBV25-1 with TRBJ2-1; the D segment could be TRBD2, given 6 matching bases. CDR1 and CDR2 are drawn from the germline V gene: MGHDK, SYGVNS. Trimming takes 3 bases from V and 13 bases from J, and the germline ends sit 19 bases apart. The CDR3 goes from the cysteine to the phenylalanine over 14 residues. Only the CDR3 DNA stays, 42 bases, in frame from base 1.